The TCR beta chain described here comes from a study of blood T cell repertoires in COVID-19. Across the study: Specimens from acute and convalescent COVID-19 originated in the United States, Italy and Spain. Nucleic acid was either cDNA or gDNA, and it came from T cells, B-cell-depleted T cells, or PBMCs.

Authors' methods: Quantification of nucleated cells was approximated via reference gene primer amplification. Data came from immunoSEQ multiplex PCR; TCRdb stores just in-frame clones and leaves some out. Clone size and V and J calls were adopted from that table, with D and trimming inferred from the DNA. The sample yields about 73,000 clones, over 80% seen once. The CDR3 contains 15 residues. Looked up from germline, CDR1 is MNHEY and CDR2 is SVGAGI. Trimming cost V 5 bases and J 8 bases, with 21 bases left between them. This TCR was recovered from a man at least 80 years old with active or convalescent COVID-19. The sequenced sample was peripheral blood. The V and J genes are TRBV6-5 and TRBJ1-2, with D perhaps matching TRBD1 (5 bases). The CDR3 region has the DNA TGTGCCAGCAGTAAGCGGGACGAATACTATGGCGGCTACACCTTC. Translation gives CASSKRDEYYGGYTF.